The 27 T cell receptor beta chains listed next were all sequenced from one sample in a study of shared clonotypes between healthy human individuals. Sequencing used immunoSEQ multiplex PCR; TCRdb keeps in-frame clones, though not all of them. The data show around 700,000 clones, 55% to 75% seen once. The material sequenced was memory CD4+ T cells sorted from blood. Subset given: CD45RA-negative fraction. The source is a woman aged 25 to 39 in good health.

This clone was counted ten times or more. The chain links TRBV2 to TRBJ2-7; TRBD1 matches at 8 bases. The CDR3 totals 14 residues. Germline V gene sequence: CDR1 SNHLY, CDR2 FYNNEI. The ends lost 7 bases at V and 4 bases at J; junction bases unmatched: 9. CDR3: CASTAETGVYEQYF. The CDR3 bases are TGTGCCAGCACCGCCGAGACAGGGGTTTACGAGCAGTACTTC.

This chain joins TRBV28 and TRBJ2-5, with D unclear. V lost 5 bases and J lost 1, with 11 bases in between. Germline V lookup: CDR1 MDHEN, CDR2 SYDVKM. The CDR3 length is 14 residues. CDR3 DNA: TGTGCCAGCAGTCGAACAGACTCCCAAGAGACCCAGTACTTC. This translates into CASSRTDSQETQYF.

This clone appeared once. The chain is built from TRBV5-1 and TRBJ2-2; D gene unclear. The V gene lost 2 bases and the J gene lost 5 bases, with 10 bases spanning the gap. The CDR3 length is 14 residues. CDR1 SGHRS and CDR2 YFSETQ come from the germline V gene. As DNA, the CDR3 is TGCGCCAGCAGCTTTGACAAAGGTACCGGGGAGCTGTTTTTT. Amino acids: CASSFDKGTGELFF.

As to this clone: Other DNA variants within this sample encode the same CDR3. CDR3 in DNA: TGTGCCAGCAAGGGTAATGAGCAGTTCTTC. This gives the protein CASKGNEQFF. V and J are TRBV2 and TRBJ2-1; the D is unclear. Germline assignment: CDR1 SNHLY and CDR2 FYNNEI. Trimming left V 7 bases short and J 7 bases short, with 5 bases between. The CDR3 totals 10 residues.

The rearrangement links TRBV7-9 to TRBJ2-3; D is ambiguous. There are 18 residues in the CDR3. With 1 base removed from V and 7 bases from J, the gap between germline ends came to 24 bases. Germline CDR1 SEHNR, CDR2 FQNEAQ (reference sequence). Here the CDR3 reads CASSLGSESYGWAYTQYF. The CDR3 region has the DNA TGTGCCAGCAGCTTAGGTTCAGAAAGCTACGGATGGGCATATACGCAGTATTTT. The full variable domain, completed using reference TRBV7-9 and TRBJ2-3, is DTGVSQNPRHKITKRGQNVTFRCDPISEHNRLYWYRQTLGQGPEFLTYFQNEAQLEKSRLLSDRFSAERPKGSFSTLEIQRTEQGDSAMYLCASSLGSESYGWAYTQYFGPGTRLTVL.

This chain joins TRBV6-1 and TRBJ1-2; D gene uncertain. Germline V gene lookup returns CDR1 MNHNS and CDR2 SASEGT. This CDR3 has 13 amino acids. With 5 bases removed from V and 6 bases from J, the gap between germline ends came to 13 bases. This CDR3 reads CASSSDPSHGYTF. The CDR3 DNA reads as TGTGCCAGCAGTTCGGACCCGTCCCATGGCTACACCTTC.

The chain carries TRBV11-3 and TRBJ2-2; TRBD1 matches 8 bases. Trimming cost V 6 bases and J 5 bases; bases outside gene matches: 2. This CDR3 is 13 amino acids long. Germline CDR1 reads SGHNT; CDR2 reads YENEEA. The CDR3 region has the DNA TGTGCCAGCAGAACAGGGGGAACCGGGGAGCTGTTTTTT. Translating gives CASRTGGTGELFF. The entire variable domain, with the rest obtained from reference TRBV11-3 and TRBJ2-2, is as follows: EAGVVQSPRYKIIEKKQPVAFWCNPISGHNTLYWYLQNLGQGPELLIRYENEEAVDDSQLPKDRFSAERLKGVDSTLKIQPAELGDSAVYLCASRTGGTGELFFGEGSRLTVL.

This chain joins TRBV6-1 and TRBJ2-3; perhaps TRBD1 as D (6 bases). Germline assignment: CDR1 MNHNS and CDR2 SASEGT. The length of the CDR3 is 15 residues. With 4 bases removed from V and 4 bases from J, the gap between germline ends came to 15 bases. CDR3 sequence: CASSGVAGEADTQYF. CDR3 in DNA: TGTGCCAGCAGTGGAGTGGCAGGGGAAGCAGATACGCAGTATTTT.

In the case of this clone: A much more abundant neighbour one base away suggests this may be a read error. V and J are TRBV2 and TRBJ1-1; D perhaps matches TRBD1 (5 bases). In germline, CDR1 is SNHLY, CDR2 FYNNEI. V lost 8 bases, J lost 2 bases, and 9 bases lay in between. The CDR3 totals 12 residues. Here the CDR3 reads CASGGGNTEAFF. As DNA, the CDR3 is TGTGCCAGCGGCGGGGGAAACACTGAAGCTTTCTTT.

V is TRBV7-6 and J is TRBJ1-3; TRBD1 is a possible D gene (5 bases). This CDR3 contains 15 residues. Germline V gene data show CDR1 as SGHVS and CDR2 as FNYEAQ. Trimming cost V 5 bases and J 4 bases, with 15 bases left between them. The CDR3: CASSPVLGEGNTIYF. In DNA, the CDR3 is TGTGCCAGCAGCCCCGTGTTGGGGGAAGGAAACACCATATATTTT.

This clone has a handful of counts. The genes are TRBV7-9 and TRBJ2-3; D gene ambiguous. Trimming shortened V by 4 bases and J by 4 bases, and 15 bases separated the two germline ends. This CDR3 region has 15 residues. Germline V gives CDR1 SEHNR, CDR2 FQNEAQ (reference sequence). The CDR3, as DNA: TGTGCCAGCAGCTCGCGTACCGGGTCCGCAGATACGCAGTATTTT. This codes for CASSSRTGSADTQYF.

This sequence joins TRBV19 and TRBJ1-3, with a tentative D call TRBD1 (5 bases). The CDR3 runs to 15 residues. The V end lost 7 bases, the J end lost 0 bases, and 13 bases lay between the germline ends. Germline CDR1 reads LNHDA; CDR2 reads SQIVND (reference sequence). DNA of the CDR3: TGTGCCAGTACCTCACAGGTTCACTCTGGAAACACCATATATTTT. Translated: CASTSQVHSGNTIYF.

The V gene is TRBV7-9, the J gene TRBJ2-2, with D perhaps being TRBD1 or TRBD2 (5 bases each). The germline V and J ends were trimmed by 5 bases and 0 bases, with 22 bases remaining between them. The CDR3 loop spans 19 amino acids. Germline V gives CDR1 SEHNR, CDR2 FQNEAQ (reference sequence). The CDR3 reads CASSAEGRNIFANTGELFF. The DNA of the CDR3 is TGTGCCAGCAGCGCCGAGGGACGGAACATTTTCGCGAACACCGGGGAGCTGTTTTTT.

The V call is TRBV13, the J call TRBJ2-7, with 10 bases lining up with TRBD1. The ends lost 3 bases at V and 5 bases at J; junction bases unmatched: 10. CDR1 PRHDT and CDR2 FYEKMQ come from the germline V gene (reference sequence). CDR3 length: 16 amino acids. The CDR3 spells CASSFRMGTGADEQYF. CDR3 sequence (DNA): TGTGCCAGCAGCTTTCGGATGGGGACAGGGGCGGACGAGCAGTACTTC.

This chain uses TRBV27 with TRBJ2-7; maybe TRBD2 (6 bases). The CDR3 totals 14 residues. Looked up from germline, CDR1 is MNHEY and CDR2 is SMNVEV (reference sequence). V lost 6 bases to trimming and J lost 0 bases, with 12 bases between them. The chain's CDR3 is CASSISGVSYEQYF. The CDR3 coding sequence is TGTGCCAGCAGCATTAGCGGAGTCTCCTACGAGCAGTACTTC.

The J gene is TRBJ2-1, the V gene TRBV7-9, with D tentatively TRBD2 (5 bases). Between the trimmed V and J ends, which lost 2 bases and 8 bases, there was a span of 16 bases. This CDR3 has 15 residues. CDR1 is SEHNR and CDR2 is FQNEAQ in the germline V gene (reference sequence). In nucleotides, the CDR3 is TGTGCCAGCAGCTTATCAGCGGACCGAGAGGATGAGCAGTTCTTC. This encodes CASSLSADREDEQFF.

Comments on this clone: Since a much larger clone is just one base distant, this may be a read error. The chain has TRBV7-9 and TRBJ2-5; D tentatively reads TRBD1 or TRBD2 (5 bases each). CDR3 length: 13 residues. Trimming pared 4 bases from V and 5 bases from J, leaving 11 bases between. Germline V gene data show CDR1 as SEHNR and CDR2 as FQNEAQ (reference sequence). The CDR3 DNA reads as TGTGCCAGCAGCTACCAAGGGGACGAGACCCAGTACTTC. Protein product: CASSYQGDETQYF.

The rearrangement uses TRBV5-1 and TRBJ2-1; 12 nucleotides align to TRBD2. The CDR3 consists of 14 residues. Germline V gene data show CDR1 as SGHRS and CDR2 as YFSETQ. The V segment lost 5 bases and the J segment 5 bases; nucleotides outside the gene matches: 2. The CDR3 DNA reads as TGCGCCAGCAGGACTAGCGGGAGTAACAATGAGCAGTTCTTC. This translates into CASRTSGSNNEQFF.

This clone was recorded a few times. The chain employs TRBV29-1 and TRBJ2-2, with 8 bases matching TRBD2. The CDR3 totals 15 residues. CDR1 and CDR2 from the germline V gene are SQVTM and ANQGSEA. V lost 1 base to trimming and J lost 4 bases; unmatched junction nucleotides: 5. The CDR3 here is CSVEAGGPGTGELFF. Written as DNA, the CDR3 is TGCAGCGTTGAAGCGGGAGGGCCCGGCACCGGGGAGCTGTTTTTT.

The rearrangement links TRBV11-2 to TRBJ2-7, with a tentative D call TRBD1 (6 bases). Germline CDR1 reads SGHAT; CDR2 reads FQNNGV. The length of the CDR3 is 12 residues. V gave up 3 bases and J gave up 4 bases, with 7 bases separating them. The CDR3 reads CASSFQGYEQYF. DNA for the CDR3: TGTGCCAGCAGCTTTCAGGGGTACGAGCAGTACTTC.

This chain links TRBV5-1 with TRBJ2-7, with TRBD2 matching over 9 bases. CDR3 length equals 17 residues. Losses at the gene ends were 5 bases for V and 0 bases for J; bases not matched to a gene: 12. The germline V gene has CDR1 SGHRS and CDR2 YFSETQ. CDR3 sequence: CASRSKETSGYSYEQYF. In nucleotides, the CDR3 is TGCGCCAGCAGGTCAAAGGAGACTAGCGGATACTCCTACGAGCAGTACTTC.

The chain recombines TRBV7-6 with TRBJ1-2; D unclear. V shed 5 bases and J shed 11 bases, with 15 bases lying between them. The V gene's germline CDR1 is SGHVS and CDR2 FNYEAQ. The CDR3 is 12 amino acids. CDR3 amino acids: CASSPILVPYTF. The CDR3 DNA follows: TGTGCCAGCAGCCCAATCCTGGTCCCGTACACCTTC.

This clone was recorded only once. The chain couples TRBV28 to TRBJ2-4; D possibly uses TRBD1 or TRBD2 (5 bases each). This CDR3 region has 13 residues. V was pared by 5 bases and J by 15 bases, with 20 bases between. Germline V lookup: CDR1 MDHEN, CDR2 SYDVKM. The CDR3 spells CASSPLPRGQWYF. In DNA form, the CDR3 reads TGTGCCAGCAGTCCCCTCCCGAGGGGCCAATGGTACTTC.

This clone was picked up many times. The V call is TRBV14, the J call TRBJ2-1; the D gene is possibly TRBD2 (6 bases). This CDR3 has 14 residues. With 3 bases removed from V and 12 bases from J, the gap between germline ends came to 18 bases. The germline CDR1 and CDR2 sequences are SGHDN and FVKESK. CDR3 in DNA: TGTGCCAGCAGCCAGGGGGTCGGGAGTAAAAGGCAGTTCTTC. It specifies CASSQGVGSKRQFF.

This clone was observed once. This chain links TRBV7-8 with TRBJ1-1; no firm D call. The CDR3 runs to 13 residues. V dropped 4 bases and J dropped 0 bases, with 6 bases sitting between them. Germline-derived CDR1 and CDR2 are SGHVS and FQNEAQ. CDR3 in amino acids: CASSYAVNTEAFF. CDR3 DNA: TGTGCCAGCAGCTATGCCGTGAACACTGAAGCTTTCTTT.

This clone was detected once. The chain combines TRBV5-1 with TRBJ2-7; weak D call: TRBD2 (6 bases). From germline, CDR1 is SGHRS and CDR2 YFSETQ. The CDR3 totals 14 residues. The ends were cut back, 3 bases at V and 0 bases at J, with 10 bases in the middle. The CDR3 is CASSSGTDSYEQYF. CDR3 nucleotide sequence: TGCGCCAGCAGCTCTGGGACTGACTCCTACGAGCAGTACTTC.

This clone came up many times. CDR3 protein: CASSPIAGGGNNEQFF. CDR3 coding DNA: TGTGCCAGCAGCCCTATAGCGGGAGGCGGTAACAATGAGCAGTTCTTC. The V and J genes are TRBV7-3 and TRBJ2-1; TRBD2 matches 10 bases. Per the germline V gene, CDR1 is SGHTA and CDR2 is FQGTGA. With 5 bases clipped from V and 5 bases from J, the junction kept 9 bases outside the gene matches. This CDR3 region has 16 residues.